These 2 T cell receptor beta chains were all obtained from the same sample, sequenced in a study of blood T cell repertoires in COVID-19. TCRdb keeps only in-frame clones here, not all; method: immunoSEQ multiplex PCR. The table shows around 260,000 clones, with 86% occurring only once. The sample consisted of peripheral blood. The source of these receptors is a man younger than 35 with active or convalescent COVID-19.

The V and J genes are TRBV5-1 and TRBJ2-7, with D possibly matching TRBD2 (5 bases). From germline, CDR1 is SGHRS and CDR2 YFSETQ. The CDR3 totals 13 residues. The V end lost 6 bases, the J end lost 3 bases, and 13 bases lay between the germline ends. The CDR3 DNA is TGCGCCAGCAAGATGGCGGAGGACTACGAGCAGTACTTC. The encoded protein is CASKMAEDYEQYF.

The chain employs TRBV27 and TRBJ1-1, with D tentatively TRBD1 (5 bases). The CDR3 runs to 14 residues. The V gene's germline CDR1 is MNHEY and CDR2 SMNVEV (reference sequence). With 2 bases removed from V and 8 bases from J, the gap between germline ends came to 15 bases. CDR3 coding DNA: TGTGCCAGCAGTTTAGTAGGGGCCCCCGTGGAAGCTTTCTTT. Translating gives CASSLVGAPVEAFF.